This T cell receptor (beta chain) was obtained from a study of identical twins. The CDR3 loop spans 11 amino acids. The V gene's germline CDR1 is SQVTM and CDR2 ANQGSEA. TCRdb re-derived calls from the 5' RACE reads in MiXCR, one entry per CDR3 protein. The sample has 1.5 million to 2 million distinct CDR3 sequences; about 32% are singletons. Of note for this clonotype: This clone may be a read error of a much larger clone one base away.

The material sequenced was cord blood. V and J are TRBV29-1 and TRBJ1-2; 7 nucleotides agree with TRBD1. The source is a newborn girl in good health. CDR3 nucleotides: TGCAGCGTTACAGGGGCCTATGGCTACAACTTC. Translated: CSVTGAYGYNF.